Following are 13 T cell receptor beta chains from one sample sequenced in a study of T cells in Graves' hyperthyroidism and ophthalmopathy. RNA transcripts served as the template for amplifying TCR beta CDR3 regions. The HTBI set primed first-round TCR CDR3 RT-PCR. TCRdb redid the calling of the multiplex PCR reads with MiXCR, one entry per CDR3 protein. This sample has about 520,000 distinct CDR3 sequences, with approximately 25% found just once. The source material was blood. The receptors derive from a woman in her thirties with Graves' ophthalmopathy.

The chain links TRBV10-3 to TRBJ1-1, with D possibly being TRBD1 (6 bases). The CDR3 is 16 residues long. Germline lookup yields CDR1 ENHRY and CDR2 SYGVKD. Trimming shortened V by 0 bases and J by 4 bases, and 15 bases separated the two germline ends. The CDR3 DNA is TGTGCCATCAGTGAGTCGAAGGGGGGTCCGGCCACTGAAGCTTTCTTT. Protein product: CAISESKGGPATEAFF.

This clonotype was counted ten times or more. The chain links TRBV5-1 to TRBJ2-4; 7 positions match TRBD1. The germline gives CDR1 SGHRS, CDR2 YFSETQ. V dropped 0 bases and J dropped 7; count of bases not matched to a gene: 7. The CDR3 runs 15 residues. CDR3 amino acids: CASSLGQGEGNIQYF. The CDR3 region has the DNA TGCGCCAGCAGCTTGGGACAGGGAGAGGGTAACATTCAGTACTTC.

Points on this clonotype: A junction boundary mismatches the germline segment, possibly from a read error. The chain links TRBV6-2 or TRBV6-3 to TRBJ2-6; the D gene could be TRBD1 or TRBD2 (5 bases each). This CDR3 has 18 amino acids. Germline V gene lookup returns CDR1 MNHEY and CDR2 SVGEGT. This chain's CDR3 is CASSYVGPRVTGANVLTF. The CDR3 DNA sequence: TGTGCCAGCAGTTACGTTGGGCCGAGGGTTACTGGGGCCAACGTCCTAACTTTC.

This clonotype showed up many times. The CDR3 loop is CASSLAGQGFSGYTF. The DNA for the CDR3 is TGTGCCAGCAGCTTGGCGGGACAGGGTTTTTCTGGCTACACCTTC. The chain has TRBV5-6 and TRBJ1-2; TRBD1 matches 9 bases. CDR1 is SGHDT and CDR2 is YYEEEE in the germline V gene. V lost 0 bases to trimming and J lost 7 bases; unmatched junction nucleotides: 7. The CDR3 runs 15 residues.

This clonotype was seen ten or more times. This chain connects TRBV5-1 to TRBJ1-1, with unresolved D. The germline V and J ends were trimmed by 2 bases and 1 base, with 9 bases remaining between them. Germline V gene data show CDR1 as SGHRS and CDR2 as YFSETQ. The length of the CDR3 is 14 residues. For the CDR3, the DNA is TGCGCCAGCAGCTTCTCAGCTGGGAACACTGAAGCTTTCTTT. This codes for CASSFSAGNTEAFF.

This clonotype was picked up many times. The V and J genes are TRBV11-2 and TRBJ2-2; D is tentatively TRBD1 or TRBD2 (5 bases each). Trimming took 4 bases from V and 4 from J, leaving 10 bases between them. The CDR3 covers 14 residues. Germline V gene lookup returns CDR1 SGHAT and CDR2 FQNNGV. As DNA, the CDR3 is TGTGCCAGCAGCTCCCGGGACGGCACCGGGGAGCTGTTTTTT. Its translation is CASSSRDGTGELFF.

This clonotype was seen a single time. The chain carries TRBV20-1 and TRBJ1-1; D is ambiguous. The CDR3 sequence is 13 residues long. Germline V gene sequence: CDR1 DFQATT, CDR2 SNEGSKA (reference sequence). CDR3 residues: CRFLGGGNTEAFF. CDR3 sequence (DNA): TGCAGGTTTTTAGGAGGAGGAAACACTGAAGCTTTCTTT.

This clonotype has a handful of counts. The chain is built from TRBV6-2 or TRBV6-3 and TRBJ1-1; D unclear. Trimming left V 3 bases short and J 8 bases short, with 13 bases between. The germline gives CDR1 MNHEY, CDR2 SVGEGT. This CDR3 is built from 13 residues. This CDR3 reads CASSYMGGREAFF. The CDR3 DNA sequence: TGTGCCAGCAGTTATATGGGCGGGAGGGAAGCTTTCTTT.

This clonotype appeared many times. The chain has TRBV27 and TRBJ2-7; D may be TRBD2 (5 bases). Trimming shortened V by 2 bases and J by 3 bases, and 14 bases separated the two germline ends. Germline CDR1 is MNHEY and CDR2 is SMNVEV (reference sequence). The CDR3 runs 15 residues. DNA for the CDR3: TGTGCCAGCAGTTTAAAAGGGCCGAGCGGCTACGAGCAGTACTTC. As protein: CASSLKGPSGYEQYF.

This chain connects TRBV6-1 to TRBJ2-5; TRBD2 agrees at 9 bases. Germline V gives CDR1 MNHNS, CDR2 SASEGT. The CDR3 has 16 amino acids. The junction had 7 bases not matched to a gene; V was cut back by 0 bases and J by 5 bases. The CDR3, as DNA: TGTGCCAGCAGTGAAGCTCTTCCTAGCGGGGAGGAGACCCAGTACTTC. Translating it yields CASSEALPSGEETQYF.

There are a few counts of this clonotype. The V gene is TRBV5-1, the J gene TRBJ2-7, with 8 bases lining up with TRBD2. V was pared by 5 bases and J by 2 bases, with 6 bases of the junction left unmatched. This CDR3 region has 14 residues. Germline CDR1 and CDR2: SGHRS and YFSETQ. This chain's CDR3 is CASRYGSGAYEQYF. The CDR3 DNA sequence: TGCGCCAGCAGATACGGTAGCGGGGCCTACGAGCAGTACTTC.

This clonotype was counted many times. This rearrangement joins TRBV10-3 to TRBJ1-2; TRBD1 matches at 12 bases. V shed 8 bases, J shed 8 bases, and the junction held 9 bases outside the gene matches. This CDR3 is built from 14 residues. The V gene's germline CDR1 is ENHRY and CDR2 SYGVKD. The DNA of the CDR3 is TGTGCCATCTTGGGACAGGGGGCGCCCGGCGGCTACACCTTC. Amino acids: CAILGQGAPGGYTF.

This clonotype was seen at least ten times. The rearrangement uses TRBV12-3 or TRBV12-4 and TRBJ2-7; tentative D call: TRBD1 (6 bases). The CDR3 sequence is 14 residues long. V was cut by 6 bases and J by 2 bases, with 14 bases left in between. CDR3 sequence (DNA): TGTGCCAGCAGAATGCTAACAGGGCCCTACGAGCAGTACTTC. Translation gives CASRMLTGPYEQYF.